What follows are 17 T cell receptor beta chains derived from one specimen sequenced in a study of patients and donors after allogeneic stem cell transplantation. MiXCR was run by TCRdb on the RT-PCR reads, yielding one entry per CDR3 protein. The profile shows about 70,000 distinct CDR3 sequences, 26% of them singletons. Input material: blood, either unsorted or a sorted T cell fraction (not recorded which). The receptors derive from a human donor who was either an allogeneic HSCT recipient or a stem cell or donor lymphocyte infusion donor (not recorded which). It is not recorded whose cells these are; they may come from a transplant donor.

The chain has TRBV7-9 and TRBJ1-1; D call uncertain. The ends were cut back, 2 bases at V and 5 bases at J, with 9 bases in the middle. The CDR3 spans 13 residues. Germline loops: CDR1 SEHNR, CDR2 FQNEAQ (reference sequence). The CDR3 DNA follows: TGTGCCAGCAGCTTAATGGAGAGGACTGAAGCTTTCTTT. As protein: CASSLMERTEAFF.

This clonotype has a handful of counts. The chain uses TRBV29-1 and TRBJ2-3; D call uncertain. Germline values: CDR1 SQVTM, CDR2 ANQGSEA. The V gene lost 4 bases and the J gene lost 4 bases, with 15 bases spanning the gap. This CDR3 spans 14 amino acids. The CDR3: CSVGLGTAPDTQYF. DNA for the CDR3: TGCAGCGTTGGGTTGGGTACAGCCCCAGATACGCAGTATTTT.

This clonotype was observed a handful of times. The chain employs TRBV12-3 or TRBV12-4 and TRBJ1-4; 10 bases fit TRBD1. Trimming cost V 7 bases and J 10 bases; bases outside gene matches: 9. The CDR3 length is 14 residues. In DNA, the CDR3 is TGTGCCAGCAATCGTCCCGGGACAGGGGTAAAACTGTTTTTT. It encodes CASNRPGTGVKLFF.

The CDR3 region is CASSPLIAGTSGYNEQFF. The CDR3, as DNA: TGTGCCAGCAGCCCACTTATAGCCGGGACTAGCGGCTACAATGAGCAGTTCTTC. This chain links TRBV14 with TRBJ2-1; 11 bases match TRBD2. Looked up from germline, CDR1 is SGHDN and CDR2 is FVKESK. V was clipped by 4 bases and J by 3 bases; unmatched bases: 11. The CDR3 consists of 18 residues.

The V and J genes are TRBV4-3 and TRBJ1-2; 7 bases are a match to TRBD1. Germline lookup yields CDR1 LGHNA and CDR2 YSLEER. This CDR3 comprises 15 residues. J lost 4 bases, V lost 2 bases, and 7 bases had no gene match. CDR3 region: CASSQKGALGYGYTF. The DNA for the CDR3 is TGCGCCAGCAGCCAAAAGGGGGCACTCGGCTATGGCTACACCTTC.

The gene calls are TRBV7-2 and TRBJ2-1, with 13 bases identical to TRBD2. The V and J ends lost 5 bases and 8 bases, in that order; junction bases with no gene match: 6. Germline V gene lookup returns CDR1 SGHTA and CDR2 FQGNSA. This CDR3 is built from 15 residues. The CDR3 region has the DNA TGTGCCAGCAGCCGGACTAGCGGGAGTCAGTATGAGCAGTTCTTC. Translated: CASSRTSGSQYEQFF.

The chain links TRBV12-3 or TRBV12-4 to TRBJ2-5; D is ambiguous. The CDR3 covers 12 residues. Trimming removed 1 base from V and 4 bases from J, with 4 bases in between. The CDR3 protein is CASSLVAETQYF. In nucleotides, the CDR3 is TGTGCCAGCAGTTTAGTCGCAGAGACCCAGTACTTC.

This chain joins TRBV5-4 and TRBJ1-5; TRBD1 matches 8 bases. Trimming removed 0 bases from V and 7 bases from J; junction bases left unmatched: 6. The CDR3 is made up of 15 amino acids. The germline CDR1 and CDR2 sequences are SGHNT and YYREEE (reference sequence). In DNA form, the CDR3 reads TGTGCCAGCAGCTTGGATCCAGGGGGCGGGCAGCCCCAGCATTTT. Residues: CASSLDPGGGQPQHF.

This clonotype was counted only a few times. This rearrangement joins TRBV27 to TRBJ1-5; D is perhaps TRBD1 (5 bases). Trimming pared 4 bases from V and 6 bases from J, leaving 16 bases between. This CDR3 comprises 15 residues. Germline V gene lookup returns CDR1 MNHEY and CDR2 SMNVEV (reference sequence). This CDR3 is CASSSRTHLIQPQHF. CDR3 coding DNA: TGTGCCAGCAGTTCCAGGACACACCTCATTCAGCCCCAGCATTTT.

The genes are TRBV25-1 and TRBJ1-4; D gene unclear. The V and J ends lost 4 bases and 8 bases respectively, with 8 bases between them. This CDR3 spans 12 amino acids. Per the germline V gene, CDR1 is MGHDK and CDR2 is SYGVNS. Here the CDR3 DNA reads TGTGCCAGCAGTGCGGTAGGGGAAAAACTGTTTTTT. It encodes CASSAVGEKLFF.

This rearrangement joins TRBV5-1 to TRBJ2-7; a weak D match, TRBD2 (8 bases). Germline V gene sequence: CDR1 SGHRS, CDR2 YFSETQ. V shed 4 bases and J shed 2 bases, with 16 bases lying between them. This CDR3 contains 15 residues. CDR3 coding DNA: TGCGCCAGCAGCCCCCGGGGGGGGACAGCCTACGAGCAGTACTTC. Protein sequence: CASSPRGGTAYEQYF.

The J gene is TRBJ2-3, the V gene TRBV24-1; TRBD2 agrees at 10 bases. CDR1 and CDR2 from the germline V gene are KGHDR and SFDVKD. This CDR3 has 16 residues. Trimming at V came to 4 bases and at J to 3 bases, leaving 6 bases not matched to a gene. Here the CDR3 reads CATSDPLAGETDTQYF. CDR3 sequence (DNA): TGTGCCACCAGTGACCCCCTAGCGGGAGAAACAGATACGCAGTATTTT.

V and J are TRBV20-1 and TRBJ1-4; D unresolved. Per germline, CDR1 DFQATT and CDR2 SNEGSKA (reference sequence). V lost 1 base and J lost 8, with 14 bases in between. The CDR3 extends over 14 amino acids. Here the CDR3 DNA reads TGCAGTGCTAGAGGGCGGGTCGAGAGGGAAAAACTGTTTTTT. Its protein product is CSARGRVEREKLFF.

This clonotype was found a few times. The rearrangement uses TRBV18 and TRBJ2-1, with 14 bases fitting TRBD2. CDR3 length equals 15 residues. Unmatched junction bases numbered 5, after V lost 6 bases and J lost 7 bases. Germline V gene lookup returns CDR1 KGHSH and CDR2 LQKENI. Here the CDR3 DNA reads TGTGCCAGCTCCCCGGGACTAGCGGGAGTTAATGAGCAGTTCTTC. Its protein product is CASSPGLAGVNEQFF.

The CDR3 here is CASSQGSTDTQYF. The DNA for the CDR3 is TGCGCCAGCAGCCAAGGTAGCACAGATACGCAGTATTTT. V gene TRBV4-3 combines with J gene TRBJ2-3; D gene uncertain. This CDR3 is built from 13 residues. Germline V lookup: CDR1 LGHNA, CDR2 YSLEER. Trimming took 1 base from V and 0 from J, leaving 2 bases between them.

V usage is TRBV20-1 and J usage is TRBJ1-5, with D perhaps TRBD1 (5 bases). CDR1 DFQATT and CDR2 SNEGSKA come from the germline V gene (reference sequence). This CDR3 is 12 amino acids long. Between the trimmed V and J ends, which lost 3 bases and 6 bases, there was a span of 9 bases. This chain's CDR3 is CSASPGAQPQHF. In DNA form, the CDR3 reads TGCAGTGCTAGCCCCGGGGCTCAGCCCCAGCATTTT.

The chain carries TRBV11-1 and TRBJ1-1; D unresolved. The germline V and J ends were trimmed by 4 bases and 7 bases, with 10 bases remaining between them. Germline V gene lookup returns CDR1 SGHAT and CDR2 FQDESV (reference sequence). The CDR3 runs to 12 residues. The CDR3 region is CASSSRQSEAFF. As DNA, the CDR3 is TGTGCCAGCAGCTCCAGACAAAGTGAAGCTTTCTTT.